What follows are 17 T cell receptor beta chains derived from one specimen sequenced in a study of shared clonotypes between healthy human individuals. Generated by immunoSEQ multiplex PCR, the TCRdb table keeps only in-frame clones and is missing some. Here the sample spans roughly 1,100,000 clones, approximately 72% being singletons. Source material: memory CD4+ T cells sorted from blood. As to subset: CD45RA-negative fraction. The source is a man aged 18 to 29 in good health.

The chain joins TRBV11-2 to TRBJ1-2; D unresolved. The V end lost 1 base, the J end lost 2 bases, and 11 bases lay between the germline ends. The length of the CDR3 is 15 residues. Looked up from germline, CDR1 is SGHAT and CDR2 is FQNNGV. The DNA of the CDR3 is TGTGCCAGCAGCTTAGCTCGGACCGCGAACTATGGCTACACCTTC. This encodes CASSLARTANYGYTF.

The CDR3 here is CASSFTTSRETQYF. As DNA, the CDR3 is TGTGCCAGCAGCTTTACGACTAGCCGAGAGACCCAGTACTTC. The chain links TRBV11-2 to TRBJ2-5; 7 nucleotides match TRBD2. V gave up 3 bases and J gave up 4 bases; unmatched junction bases: 5. Germline values: CDR1 SGHAT, CDR2 FQNNGV. This CDR3 has 14 residues. Complete variable domain (other parts from reference TRBV11-2 and TRBJ2-5): EAGVAQSPRYKIIEKRQSVAFWCNPISGHATLYWYQQILGQGPKLLIQFQNNGVVDDSQLPKDRFSAERLKGVDSTLKIQPAKLEDSAVYLCASSFTTSRETQYFGPGTRLLVL.

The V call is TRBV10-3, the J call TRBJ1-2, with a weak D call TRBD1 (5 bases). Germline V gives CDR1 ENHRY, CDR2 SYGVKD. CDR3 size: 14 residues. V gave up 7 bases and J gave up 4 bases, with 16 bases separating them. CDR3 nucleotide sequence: TGTGCCATCACCGAAGGAGGGGCTGGCTATGGCTACACCTTC. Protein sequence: CAITEGGAGYGYTF.

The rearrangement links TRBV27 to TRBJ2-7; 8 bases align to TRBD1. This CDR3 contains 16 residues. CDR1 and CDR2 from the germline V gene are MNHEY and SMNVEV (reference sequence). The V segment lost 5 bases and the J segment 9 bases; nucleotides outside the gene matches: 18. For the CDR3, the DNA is TGTGCCAGCAGTGCCTCCTCCGGGACAGGTCCCAAGGGGCAGTACTTC. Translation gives CASSASSGTGPKGQYF.

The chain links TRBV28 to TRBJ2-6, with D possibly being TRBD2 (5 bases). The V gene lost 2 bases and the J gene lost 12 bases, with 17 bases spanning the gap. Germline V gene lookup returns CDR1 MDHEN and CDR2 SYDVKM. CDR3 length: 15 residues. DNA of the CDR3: TGTGCCAGCAGTTTACTACAGAGGGCGGGCGGCGTCCTGACTTTC. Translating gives CASSLLQRAGGVLTF.

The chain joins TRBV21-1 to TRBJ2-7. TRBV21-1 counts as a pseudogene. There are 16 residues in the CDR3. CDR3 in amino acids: CASRFEREGAYDEQYF. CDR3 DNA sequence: TGTGCCAGCAGATTCGAGAGGGAAGGGGCTTACGACGAGCAGTACTTC.

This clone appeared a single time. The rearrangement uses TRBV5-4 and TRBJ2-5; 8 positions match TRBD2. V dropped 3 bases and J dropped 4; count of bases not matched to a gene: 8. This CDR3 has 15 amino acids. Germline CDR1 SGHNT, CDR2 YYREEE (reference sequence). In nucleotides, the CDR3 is TGTGCCAGCAGCTGGGGACTAGGTTCCCCAGAGACCCAGTACTTC. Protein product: CASSWGLGSPETQYF.

In nucleotides, the CDR3 is TGTGCCAGCAGCCCCGGGGGTAACATTCAGTACTTC. Translated: CASSPGGNIQYF. The J gene is TRBJ2-4, the V gene TRBV11-3; TRBD2 is a possible D gene (6 bases). The CDR3 is made up of 12 amino acids. Germline lookup yields CDR1 SGHNT and CDR2 YENEEA. The V end lost 5 bases, the J end lost 7 bases, and 9 bases lay between the germline ends. Complete variable domain (other parts from reference TRBV11-3 and TRBJ2-4): EAGVVQSPRYKIIEKKQPVAFWCNPISGHNTLYWYLQNLGQGPELLIRYENEEAVDDSQLPKDRFSAERLKGVDSTLKIQPAELGDSAVYLCASSPGGNIQYFGAGTRLSVL.

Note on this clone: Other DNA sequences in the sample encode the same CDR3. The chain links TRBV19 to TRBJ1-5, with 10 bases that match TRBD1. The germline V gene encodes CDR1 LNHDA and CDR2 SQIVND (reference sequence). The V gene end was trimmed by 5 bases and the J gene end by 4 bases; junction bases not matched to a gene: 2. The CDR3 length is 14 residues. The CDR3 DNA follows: TGTGCCAGTAGTCGGACAGGGGGGAATCAGCCCCAGCATTTT. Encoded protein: CASSRTGGNQPQHF. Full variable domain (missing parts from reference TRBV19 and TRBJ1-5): DGGITQSPKYLFRKEGQNVTLSCEQNLNHDAMYWYRQDPGQGLRLIYYSQIVNDFQKGDIAEGYSVSREKKESFPLTVTSAQKNPTAFYLCASSRTGGNQPQHFGDGTRLSIL.

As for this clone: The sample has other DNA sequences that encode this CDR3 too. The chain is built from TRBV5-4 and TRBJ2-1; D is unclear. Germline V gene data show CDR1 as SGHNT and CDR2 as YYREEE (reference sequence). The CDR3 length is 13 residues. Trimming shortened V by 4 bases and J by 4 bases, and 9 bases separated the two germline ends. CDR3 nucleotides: TGTGCCAGCAGCCTAGGCACTTACAATGAGCAGTTCTTC. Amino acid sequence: CASSLGTYNEQFF.

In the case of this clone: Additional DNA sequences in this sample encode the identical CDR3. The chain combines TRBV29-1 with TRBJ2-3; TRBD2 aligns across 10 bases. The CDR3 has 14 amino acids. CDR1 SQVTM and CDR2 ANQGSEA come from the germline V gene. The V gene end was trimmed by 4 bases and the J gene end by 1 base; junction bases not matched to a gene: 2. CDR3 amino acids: CSVGLAGGTDTQYF. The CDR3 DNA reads TGCAGCGTTGGCCTAGCGGGAGGCACAGATACGCAGTATTTT.

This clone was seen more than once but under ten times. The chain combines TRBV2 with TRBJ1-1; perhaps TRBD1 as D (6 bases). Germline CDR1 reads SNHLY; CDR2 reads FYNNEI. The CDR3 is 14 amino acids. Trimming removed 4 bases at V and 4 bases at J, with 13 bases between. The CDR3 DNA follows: TGTGCCAGCAGTGTGCAGGGGATGGGCACTGAAGCTTTCTTT. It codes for CASSVQGMGTEAFF.

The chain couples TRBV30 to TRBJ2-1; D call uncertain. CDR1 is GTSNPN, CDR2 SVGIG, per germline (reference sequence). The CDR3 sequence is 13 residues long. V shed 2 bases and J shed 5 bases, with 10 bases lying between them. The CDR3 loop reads CAWSKDADNEQFF. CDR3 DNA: TGTGCCTGGAGTAAGGACGCCGACAATGAGCAGTTCTTC.

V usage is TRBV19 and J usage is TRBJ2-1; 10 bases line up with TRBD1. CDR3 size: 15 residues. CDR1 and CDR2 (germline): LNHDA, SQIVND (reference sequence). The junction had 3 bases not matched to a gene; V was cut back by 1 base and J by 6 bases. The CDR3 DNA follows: TGTGCCAGTAGTATAGGACAGGGGGCTAGCAATGAGCAGTTCTTC. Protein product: CASSIGQGASNEQFF. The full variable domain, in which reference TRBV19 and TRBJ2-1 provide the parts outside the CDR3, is DGGITQSPKYLFRKEGQNVTLSCEQNLNHDAMYWYRQDPGQGLRLIYYSQIVNDFQKGDIAEGYSVSREKKESFPLTVTSAQKNPTAFYLCASSIGQGASNEQFFGPGTRLTVL.

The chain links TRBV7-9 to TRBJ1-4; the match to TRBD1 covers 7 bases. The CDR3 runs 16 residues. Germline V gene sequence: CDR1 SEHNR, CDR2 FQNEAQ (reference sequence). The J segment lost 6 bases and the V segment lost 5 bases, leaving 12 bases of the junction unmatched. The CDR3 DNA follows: TGTGCCAGCAGCCGTCTTCTGACAGGGTCTGATGAAAAACTGTTTTTT. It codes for CASSRLLTGSDEKLFF. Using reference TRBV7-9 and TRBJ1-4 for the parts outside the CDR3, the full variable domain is DTGVSQNPRHKITKRGQNVTFRCDPISEHNRLYWYRQTLGQGPEFLTYFQNEAQLEKSRLLSDRFSAERPKGSFSTLEIQRTEQGDSAMYLCASSRLLTGSDEKLFFGSGTQLSVL.

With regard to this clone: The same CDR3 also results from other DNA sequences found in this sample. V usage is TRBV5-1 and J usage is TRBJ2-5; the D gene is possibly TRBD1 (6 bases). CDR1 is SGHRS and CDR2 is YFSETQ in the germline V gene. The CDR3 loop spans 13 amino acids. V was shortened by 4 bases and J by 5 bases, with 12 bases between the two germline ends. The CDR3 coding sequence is TGCGCCAGCAGCATAACAGGGCAGGAGACCCAGTACTTC. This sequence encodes CASSITGQETQYF.

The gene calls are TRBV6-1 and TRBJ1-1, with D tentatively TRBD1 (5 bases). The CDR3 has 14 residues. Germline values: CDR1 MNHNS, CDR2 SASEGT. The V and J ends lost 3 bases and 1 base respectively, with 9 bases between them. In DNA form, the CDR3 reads TGTGCCAGCAGTGATCGACAGAGGAACACTGAAGCTTTCTTT. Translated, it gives CASSDRQRNTEAFF.